A selection of T cell receptor beta chains follows, all from one sample in a study of cytomegalovirus exposure and HLA in healthy donors. Using immunoSEQ multiplex PCR, the repertoire was profiled, and TCRdb retains in-frame clones only, with some absent. The sample holds fewer than 100,000 clones, 94% seen once. Sequenced input: PBMCs. The source of these receptors is a woman aged 18-29 years in good health and CMV-seropositive. Each CDR3 is given with its conserved first and last residue. D genes are given only for firm matches. Size values are once, few and many counts, or a class for expanded clones, and some rows have none.

D: TRBD1; J: TRBJ1-1; size: -; V: TRBV29-1; CDR3: CSVDIGVEKGQGARKVEIDTEAFF; DNA: TGCAGCGTTGATATAGGGGTGGAGAAGGGGCAGGGGGCGAGGAAGGTCGAGATTGACACTGAAGCTTTCTTT
D: TRBD2; J: TRBJ2-1; size: -; V: TRBV19; CDR3: CASSISRTSLSSYEQFF; DNA: TGTGCCAGTAGTATCTCCCGGACTAGCCTAAGTTCCTATGAGCAGTTCTTC
D: -; J: TRBJ2-7; size: -; V: TRBV7-9; CDR3: CASGSYRVLYEQYF; DNA: TGTGCCAGCGGATCCTACAGGGTACTCTACGAGCAGTACTTC
D: -; J: TRBJ1-2; size: -; V: TRBV29-1; CDR3: CSGQVSNYGYTF; DNA: TGCAGCGGACAGGTGTCTAACTATGGCTACACCTTC
D: TRBD1; J: TRBJ1-1; size: -; V: TRBV28; CDR3: CASSQPGQTNTEAFF; DNA: TGTGCCAGCAGTCAACCGGGACAGACGAACACTGAAGCTTTCTTT
D: -; J: TRBJ1-1; size: -; V: TRBV30; CDR3: CAWSGGGTEAFF; DNA: TGTGCCTGGAGCGGGGGGGGCACTGAAGCTTTCTTT
D: -; J: TRBJ1-4; size: -; V: TRBV4-3; CDR3: CASSQPQPGGPNEKLFF; DNA: TGCGCCAGCAGCCAACCCCAGCCGGGGGGACCTAATGAAAAACTGTTTTTT
D: -; J: TRBJ2-3; size: -; V: TRBV19; CDR3: CASSRVTRSWDTQYF; DNA: TGTGCCAGTAGTAGAGTCACTAGGTCCTGGGATACGCAGTATTTT
D: TRBD1; J: TRBJ1-5; size: -; V: TRBV27; CDR3: CASSLRQGTQPQHF; DNA: TGTGCCAGCAGTTTAAGACAGGGGACTCAGCCCCAGCATTTT
D: -; J: TRBJ1-6; size: -; V: TRBV12-2; CDR3: CASRLTPGTGISPLHF; DNA: TGTGCAAGTCGCTTAACCCCCGGGACAGGGATTTCCCCCCTCCACTTT
D: -; J: TRBJ1-2; size: -; V: TRBV6-1; CDR3: CASSYNRDYGYTF; DNA: TGTGCCAGCAGTTATAACAGAGACTATGGCTACACCTTC
D: -; J: TRBJ1-2; size: -; V: TRBV7-9; CDR3: CASSLGGDGYTF; DNA: TGTGCCAGCAGCTTAGGGGGAGATGGCTACACCTTC
D: TRBD1; J: TRBJ2-6; size: -; V: TRBV5-4; CDR3: CASSSTTGTGNSGANVLTF; DNA: TGTGCCAGCAGTTCGACCACCGGGACAGGGAACTCTGGGGCCAACGTCCTGACTTTC
D: -; J: TRBJ2-7; size: -; V: TRBV28; CDR3: CASSLSGYEQYF; DNA: TGTGCCAGCAGTTTATCCGGCTACGAGCAGTACTTC
D: -; J: TRBJ2-2; size: -; V: TRBV4-2; CDR3: CASSQDSGGSNTGELFF; DNA: TGTGCCAGCAGCCAAGATAGTGGCGGCTCCAACACCGGGGAGCTGTTTTTT
D: -; J: TRBJ1-4; size: -; V: TRBV19; CDR3: CASSIQGEKLFF; DNA: TGTGCCAGTAGTATACAGGGTGAAAAACTGTTTTTT
D: -; J: TRBJ2-1; size: few; V: TRBV6-6; CDR3: CASSGDGIYNEQFF; DNA: TGTGCCAGCTCAGGGGACGGCATCTACAATGAGCAGTTCTTC
D: -; J: TRBJ2-7; size: -; V: TRBV7-6; CDR3: CASSFRQGPSYEQYF; DNA: TGTGCCAGCAGCTTCCGGCAGGGGCCTTCCTACGAGCAGTACTTC
D: TRBD1; J: TRBJ1-1; size: -; V: TRBV4-3; CDR3: CASSHPGTGRRAFF; DNA: TGCGCCAGCAGCCACCCCGGGACAGGGCGGCGAGCTTTCTTT
D: TRBD2; J: TRBJ2-5; size: -; V: TRBV4-3; CDR3: CASSQGLAGGETQYF; DNA: TGCGCCAGCAGCCAGGGACTAGCGGGAGGTGAGACCCAGTACTTC
D: -; J: TRBJ1-3; size: -; V: TRBV5-1; CDR3: CASSLGTAGNTIYF; DNA: TGCGCCAGCAGCTTGGGGACAGCTGGAAACACCATATATTTT
D: -; J: TRBJ1-5; size: -; V: TRBV7-2; CDR3: CASSLRRSNQPQHF; DNA: TGTGCCAGCAGCTTAAGGAGGAGCAATCAGCCCCAGCATTTT
D: -; J: TRBJ2-7; size: -; V: TRBV4-1; CDR3: CASSQVIMGDSGDYEQYF; DNA: TGCGCCAGCAGCCAAGTCATCATGGGGGATAGCGGAGACTACGAGCAGTACTTC
D: -; J: TRBJ1-2; size: -; V: TRBV7-8; CDR3: CASSLTEGFGYTF; DNA: TGTGCCAGCAGCTTAACAGAAGGATTTGGCTACACCTTC
D: -; J: TRBJ1-3; size: -; V: TRBV7-9; CDR3: CASSLRRQDSGNTIYF; DNA: TGTGCCAGCAGCTTACGTAGGCAGGACTCTGGAAACACCATATATTTT
D: -; J: TRBJ2-5; size: -; V: TRBV29-1; CDR3: CSVEVGGSRYQETQYF; DNA: TGCAGCGTTGAGGTTGGAGGGAGTAGATACCAAGAGACCCAGTACTTC
D: -; J: TRBJ1-2; size: -; V: TRBV2; CDR3: CASSGGTSYGYTF; DNA: TGTGCCAGCAGTGGAGGGACAAGTTATGGCTACACCTTC
D: TRBD1; J: TRBJ1-1; size: -; V: TRBV15; CDR3: CATSRSRNRGRQATEAFF; DNA: TGTGCCACCAGCAGATCTAGAAACAGGGGGCGGCAGGCCACTGAAGCTTTCTTT
D: -; J: TRBJ2-2; size: -; V: TRBV6-4; CDR3: CASRAARDTGELFF; DNA: TGTGCCAGCAGAGCTGCGAGGGACACCGGGGAGCTGTTTTTT
D: TRBD1; J: TRBJ1-4; size: -; V: TRBV6-4; CDR3: CASSPPFKGARQGRNEKLFF; DNA: TGTGCCAGCAGCCCTCCTTTCAAGGGGGCCCGACAGGGACGAAATGAAAAACTGTTTTTT
D: -; J: TRBJ1-6; size: -; V: TRBV19; CDR3: CASSSTPGAILNSDNSPLHF; DNA: TGTGCCAGTAGTAGCACACCGGGAGCCATTCTAAACTCGGATAATTCACCCCTCCACTTT
D: TRBD2; J: TRBJ2-1; size: -; V: TRBV9; CDR3: CASSVWASGGSYNEQFF; DNA: TGTGCCAGCAGCGTATGGGCTAGCGGGGGGTCCTACAATGAGCAGTTCTTC
D: TRBD2; J: TRBJ2-2; size: once; V: TRBV4-3; CDR3: CASSQGLAGLTGELFF; DNA: TGCGCCAGCAGCCAAGGACTAGCGGGACTCACCGGGGAGCTGTTTTTT
D: TRBD1; J: TRBJ2-1; size: -; V: TRBV9; CDR3: CASSVLTGDEDEQFF; DNA: TGTGCCAGCAGCGTATTAACAGGGGACGAGGATGAGCAGTTCTTC
D: -; J: TRBJ1-5; size: -; V: TRBV29-1; CDR3: CSVREGGDQPQHF; DNA: TGCAGCGTTAGGGAGGGGGGGGATCAGCCCCAGCATTTT
D: -; J: TRBJ2-7; size: -; V: TRBV7-2; CDR3: CASSLYYEQYF; DNA: TGTGCCAGCAGCTTGTACTACGAGCAGTACTTC
D: -; J: TRBJ1-1; size: -; V: TRBV4-3; CDR3: CASSQDEGVSNTEAFF; DNA: TGCGCCAGCAGCCAAGATGAGGGGGTCTCGAACACTGAAGCTTTCTTT
D: -; J: TRBJ2-3; size: once; V: TRBV6-5; CDR3: CASTIGGTDTQYF; DNA: TGTGCCAGCACCATCGGGGGCACAGATACGCAGTATTTT
D: TRBD1; J: TRBJ1-4; size: -; V: TRBV5-6; CDR3: CASSLMSGQGGEKLFF; DNA: TGTGCCAGCAGTTTGATGTCGGGACAGGGTGGTGAAAAACTGTTTTTT
D: TRBD1; J: TRBJ2-2; size: -; V: TRBV7-9; CDR3: CASSLGQGAGELFF; DNA: TGTGCCAGCAGCTTGGGACAGGGGGCCGGGGAGCTGTTTTTT
D: -; J: TRBJ2-4; size: -; V: TRBV19; CDR3: CASNAGAKNIQYF; DNA: TGTGCCAGTAACGCAGGGGCCAAAAACATTCAGTACTTC
D: TRBD2; J: TRBJ2-3; size: -; V: TRBV7-3; CDR3: CASSLTGGTMDTDTQYF; DNA: TGTGCCAGCAGCTTAACGGGAGGGACTATGGACACAGATACGCAGTATTTT
D: TRBD1; J: TRBJ2-5; size: -; V: TRBV27; CDR3: CASSFTRTGGETQYF; DNA: TGTGCCAGCAGTTTCACTCGGACAGGGGGAGAGACCCAGTACTTC
D: TRBD1; J: TRBJ1-2; size: few; V: TRBV29-1; CDR3: CSVDGETGRIYGYTF; DNA: TGCAGCGTTGACGGTGAGACAGGGAGAATCTATGGCTACACCTTC
D: TRBD1; J: TRBJ2-5; size: once; V: TRBV6-5; CDR3: CASRQGSNQETQYF; DNA: TGTGCCAGCAGACAGGGGAGCAACCAAGAGACCCAGTACTTC
D: TRBD1; J: TRBJ2-5; size: once; V: TRBV6-4; CDR3: CASSDDRGGTQYF; DNA: TGTGCCAGCAGTGACGACAGGGGGGGGACCCAGTACTTC
D: -; J: TRBJ1-2; size: -; V: TRBV19; CDR3: CASSTPDWGYTF; DNA: TGTGCCAGTAGTACCCCGGACTGGGGCTACACCTTC
D: TRBD2; J: TRBJ2-1; size: once; V: TRBV6-4; CDR3: CASSDSGVAGDPGEQFF; DNA: TGTGCCAGCAGTGACTCGGGTGTCGCGGGAGACCCTGGTGAGCAGTTCTTC
D: -; J: TRBJ1-3; size: -; V: TRBV4-3; CDR3: CASSQDEGNTIYF; DNA: TGCGCCAGCAGCCAAGATGAGGGAAACACCATATATTTT
D: TRBD1; J: TRBJ1-5; size: -; V: TRBV30; CDR3: CAWSGVASDRGTYSNQPQHF; DNA: TGTGCCTGGAGTGGGGTCGCAAGTGACAGGGGGACCTATAGCAATCAGCCCCAGCATTTT
D: -; J: TRBJ1-5; size: -; V: TRBV28; CDR3: CASSLSSRNQPQHF; DNA: TGTGCCAGCAGTTTATCCTCTCGCAATCAGCCCCAGCATTTT
D: TRBD2; J: TRBJ2-7; size: -; V: TRBV5-1; CDR3: CASSPGGTSGGYEQYF; DNA: TGCGCCAGCAGCCCGGGGGGGACTAGCGGGGGCTACGAGCAGTACTTC
D: -; J: TRBJ2-2; size: -; V: TRBV7-7; CDR3: CASSLARGTNTGELFF; DNA: TGTGCCAGCAGCTTAGCGAGGGGGACGAACACCGGGGAGCTGTTTTTT
D: TRBD1; J: TRBJ1-4; size: -; V: TRBV6-6; CDR3: CASSLDRVVEKLFF; DNA: TGTGCCAGCAGCCTGGACAGGGTTGTAGAAAAACTGTTTTTT
D: TRBD2; J: TRBJ2-1; size: -; V: TRBV5-6; CDR3: CASSPVLAGGSNEQFF; DNA: TGTGCCAGCAGCCCCGTCCTAGCGGGAGGTAGTAATGAGCAGTTCTTC